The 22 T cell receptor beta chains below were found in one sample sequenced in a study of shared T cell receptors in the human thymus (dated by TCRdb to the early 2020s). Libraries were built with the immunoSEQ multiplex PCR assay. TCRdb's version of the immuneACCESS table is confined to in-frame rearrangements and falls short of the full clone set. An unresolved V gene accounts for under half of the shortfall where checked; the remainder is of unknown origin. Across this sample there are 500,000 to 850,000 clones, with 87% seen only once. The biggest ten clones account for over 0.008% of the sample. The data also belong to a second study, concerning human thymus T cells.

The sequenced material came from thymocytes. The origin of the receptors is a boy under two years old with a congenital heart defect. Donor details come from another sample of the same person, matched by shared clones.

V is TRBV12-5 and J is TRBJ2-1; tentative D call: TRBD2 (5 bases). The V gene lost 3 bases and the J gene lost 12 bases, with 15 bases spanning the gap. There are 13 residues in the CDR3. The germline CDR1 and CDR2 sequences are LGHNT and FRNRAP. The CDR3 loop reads CASGFRAPEGQFF. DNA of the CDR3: TGTGCTAGTGGTTTCCGGGCCCCAGAGGGGCAGTTCTTC.

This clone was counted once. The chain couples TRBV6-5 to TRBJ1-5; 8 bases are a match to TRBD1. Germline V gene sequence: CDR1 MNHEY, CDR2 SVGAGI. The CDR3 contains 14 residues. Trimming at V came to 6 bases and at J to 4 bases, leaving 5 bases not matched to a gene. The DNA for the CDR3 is TGTGCCAGCAGCCTACAGGGGGGAAATCAGCCCCAGCATTTT. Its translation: CASSLQGGNQPQHF.

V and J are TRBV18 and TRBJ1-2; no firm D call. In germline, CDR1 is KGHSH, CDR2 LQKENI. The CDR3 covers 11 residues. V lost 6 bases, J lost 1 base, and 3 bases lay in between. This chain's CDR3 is CASSLNYGYTF. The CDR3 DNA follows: TGTGCCAGCTCCCTTAACTATGGCTACACCTTC.

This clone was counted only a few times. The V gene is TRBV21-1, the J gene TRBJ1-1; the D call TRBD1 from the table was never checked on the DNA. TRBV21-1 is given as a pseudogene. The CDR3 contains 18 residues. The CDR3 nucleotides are TGTGCCAGCAGCCCCAAAAGAAGACAGGGATGTCGGAACACTGAAGCTTTCTTT. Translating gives CASSPKRRQGCRNTEAFF.

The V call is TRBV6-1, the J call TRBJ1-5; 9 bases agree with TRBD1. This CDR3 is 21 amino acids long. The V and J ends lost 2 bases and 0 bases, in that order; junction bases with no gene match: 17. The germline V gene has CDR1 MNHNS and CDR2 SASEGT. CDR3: CASSESNKLGTGKNSNQPQHF. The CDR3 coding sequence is TGTGCCAGCAGTGAATCAAATAAATTAGGGACAGGGAAGAATAGCAATCAGCCCCAGCATTTT.

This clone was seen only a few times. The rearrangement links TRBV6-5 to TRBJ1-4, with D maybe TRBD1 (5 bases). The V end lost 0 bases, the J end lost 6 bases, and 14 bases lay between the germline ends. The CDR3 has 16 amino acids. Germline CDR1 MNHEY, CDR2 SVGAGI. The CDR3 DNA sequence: TGTGCCAGCAGTTACTCAGCCAGGGATCCGCATGAAAAACTGTTTTTT. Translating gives CASSYSARDPHEKLFF.

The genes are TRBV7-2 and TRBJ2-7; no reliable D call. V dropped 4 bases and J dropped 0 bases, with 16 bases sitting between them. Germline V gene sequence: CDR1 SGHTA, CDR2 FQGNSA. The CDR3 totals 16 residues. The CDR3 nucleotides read TGTGCCAGCAGCTACTTGCGCGAAAAGTCCTCCTACGAGCAGTACTTC. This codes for CASSYLREKSSYEQYF.

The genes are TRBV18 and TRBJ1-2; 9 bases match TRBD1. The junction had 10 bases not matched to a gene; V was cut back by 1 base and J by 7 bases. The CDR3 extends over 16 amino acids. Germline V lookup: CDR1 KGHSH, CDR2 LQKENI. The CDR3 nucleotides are TGTGCCAGCTCACCACAGGGACAGGGAACCTCCTTTGGCTACACCTTC. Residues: CASSPQGQGTSFGYTF.

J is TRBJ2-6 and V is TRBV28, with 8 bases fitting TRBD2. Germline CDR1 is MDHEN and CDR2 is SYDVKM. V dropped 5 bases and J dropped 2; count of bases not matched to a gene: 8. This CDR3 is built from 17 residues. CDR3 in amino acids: CASSPIAGIPGANVLTF. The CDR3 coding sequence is TGTGCCAGCAGTCCGATAGCGGGGATCCCTGGGGCCAACGTCCTGACTTTC.

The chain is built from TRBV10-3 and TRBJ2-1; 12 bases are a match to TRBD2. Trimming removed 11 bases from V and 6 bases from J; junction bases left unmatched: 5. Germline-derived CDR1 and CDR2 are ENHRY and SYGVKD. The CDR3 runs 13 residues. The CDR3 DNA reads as TGTGCCCTAGCGGGAGGGCCTCTCAATGAGCAGTTCTTC. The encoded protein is CALAGGPLNEQFF.

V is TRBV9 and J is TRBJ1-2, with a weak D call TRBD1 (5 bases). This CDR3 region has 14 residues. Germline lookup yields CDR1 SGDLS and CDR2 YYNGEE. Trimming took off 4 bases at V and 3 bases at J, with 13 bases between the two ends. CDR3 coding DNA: TGTGCCAGCAGCTATAGGGGTCAGGACTATGGCTACACCTTC. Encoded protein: CASSYRGQDYGYTF. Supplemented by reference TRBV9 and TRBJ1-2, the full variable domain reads DSGVTQTPKHLITATGQRVTLRCSPRSGDLSVYWYQQSLDQGLQFLIQYYNGEERAKGNILERFSAQQFPDLHSELNLSSLELGDSALYFCASSYRGQDYGYTFGSGTRLTVV.

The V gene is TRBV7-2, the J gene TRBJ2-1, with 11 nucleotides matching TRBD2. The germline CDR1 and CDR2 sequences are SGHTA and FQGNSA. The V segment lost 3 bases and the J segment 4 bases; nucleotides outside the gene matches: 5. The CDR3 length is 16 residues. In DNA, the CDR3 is TGTGCCAGCAGCTTGGCTAGCGGGGGGCAATACAATGAGCAGTTCTTC. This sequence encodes CASSLASGGQYNEQFF.

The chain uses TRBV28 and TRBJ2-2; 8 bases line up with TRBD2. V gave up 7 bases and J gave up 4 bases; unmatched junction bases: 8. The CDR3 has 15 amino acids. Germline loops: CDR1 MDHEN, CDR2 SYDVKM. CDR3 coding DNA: TGTGCCAGCATCCAGGGAGCGGGAGCCACCGGGGAGCTGTTTTTT. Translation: CASIQGAGATGELFF.

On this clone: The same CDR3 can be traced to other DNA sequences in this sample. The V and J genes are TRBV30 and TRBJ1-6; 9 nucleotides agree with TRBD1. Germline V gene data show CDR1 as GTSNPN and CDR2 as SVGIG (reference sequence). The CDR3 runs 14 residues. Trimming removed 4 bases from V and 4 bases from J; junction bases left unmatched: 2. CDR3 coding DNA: TGTGCCTGGAAAGGGACAGGGTATAATTCACCCCTCCACTTT. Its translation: CAWKGTGYNSPLHF.

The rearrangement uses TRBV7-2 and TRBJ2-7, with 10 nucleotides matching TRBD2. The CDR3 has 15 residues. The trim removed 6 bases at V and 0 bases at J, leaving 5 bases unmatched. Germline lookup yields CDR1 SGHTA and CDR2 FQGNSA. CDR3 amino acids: CASRLGLASSYEQYF. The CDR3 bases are TGTGCCAGCAGACTGGGACTAGCGAGCTCCTACGAGCAGTACTTC. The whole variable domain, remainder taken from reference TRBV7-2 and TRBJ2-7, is GAGVSQSPSNKVTEKGKDVELRCDPISGHTALYWYRQSLGQGLEFLIYFQGNSAPDKSGLPSDRFSAERTGGSVSTLTIQRTQQEDSAVYLCASRLGLASSYEQYFGPGTRLTVT.

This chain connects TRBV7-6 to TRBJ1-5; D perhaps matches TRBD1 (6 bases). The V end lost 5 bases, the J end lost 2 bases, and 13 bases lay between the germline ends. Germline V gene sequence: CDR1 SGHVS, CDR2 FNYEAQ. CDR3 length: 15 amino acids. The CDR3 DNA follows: TGTGCCAGCAGCGAAGGGGGACGGGGCAATCAGCCCCAGCATTTT. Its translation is CASSEGGRGNQPQHF.

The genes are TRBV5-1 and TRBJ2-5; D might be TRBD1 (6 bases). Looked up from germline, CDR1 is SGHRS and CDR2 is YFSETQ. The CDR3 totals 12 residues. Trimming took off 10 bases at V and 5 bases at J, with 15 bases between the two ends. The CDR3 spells CACQGTGETQYF. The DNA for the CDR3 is TGCGCCTGCCAGGGTACAGGGGAGACCCAGTACTTC.

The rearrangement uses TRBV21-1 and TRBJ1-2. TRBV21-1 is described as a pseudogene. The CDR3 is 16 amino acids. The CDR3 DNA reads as TGTGCCAGCAGCAAAAATTTCTCTCCCGGGAGCTATGGCTACACCTTC. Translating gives CASSKNFSPGSYGYTF.

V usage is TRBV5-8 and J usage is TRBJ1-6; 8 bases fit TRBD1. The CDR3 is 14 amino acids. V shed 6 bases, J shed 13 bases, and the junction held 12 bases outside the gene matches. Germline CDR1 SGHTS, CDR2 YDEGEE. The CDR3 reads CASNQTGVDNPLHF. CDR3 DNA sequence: TGTGCCAGCAACCAGACAGGGGTGGATAATCCCCTCCACTTT.

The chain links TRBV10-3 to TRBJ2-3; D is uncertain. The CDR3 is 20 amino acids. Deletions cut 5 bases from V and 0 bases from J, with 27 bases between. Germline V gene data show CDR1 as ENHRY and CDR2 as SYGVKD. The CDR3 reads CAISPHLTAEIPSSTDTQYF. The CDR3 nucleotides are TGTGCCATCAGTCCACACCTCACAGCTGAGATACCATCTAGCACAGATACGCAGTATTTT.

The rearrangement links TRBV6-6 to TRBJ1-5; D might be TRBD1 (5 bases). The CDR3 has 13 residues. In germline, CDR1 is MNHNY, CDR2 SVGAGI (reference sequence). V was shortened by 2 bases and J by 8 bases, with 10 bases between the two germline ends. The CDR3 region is CASSYHQDKPQHF. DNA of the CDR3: TGTGCCAGCAGTTACCACCAGGACAAGCCCCAGCATTTT.

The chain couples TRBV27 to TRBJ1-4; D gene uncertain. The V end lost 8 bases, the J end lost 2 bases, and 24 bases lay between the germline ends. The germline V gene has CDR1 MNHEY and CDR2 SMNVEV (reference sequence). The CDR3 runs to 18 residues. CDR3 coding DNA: TGTGCCAGCGGAAAGTTTGGCGGAGGGAGGAACACTAATGAAAAACTGTTTTTT. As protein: CASGKFGGGRNTNEKLFF.